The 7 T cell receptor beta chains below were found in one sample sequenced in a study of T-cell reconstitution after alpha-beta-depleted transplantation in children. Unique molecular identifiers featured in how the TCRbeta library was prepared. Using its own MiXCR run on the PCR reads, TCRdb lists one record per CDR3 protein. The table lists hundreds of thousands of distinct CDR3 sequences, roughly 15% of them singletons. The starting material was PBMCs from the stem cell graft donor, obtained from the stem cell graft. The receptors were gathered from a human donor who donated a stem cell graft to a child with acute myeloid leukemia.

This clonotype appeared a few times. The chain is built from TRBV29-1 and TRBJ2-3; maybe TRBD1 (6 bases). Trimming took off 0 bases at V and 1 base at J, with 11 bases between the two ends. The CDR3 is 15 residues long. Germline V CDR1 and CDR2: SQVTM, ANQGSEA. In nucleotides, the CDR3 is TGCAGCGTTGAAGAACGAGGGGGACGCACAGATACGCAGTATTTT. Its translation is CSVEERGGRTDTQYF.

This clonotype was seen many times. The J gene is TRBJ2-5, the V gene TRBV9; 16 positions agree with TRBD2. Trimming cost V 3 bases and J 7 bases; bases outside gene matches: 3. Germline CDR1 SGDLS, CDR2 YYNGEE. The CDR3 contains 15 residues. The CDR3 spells CASSGGTSGGVTQYF. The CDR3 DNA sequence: TGTGCCAGCAGCGGAGGGACTAGCGGGGGGGTGACCCAGTACTTC. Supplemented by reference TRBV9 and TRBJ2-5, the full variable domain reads DSGVTQTPKHLITATGQRVTLRCSPRSGDLSVYWYQQSLDQGLQFLIQYYNGEERAKGNILERFSAQQFPDLHSELNLSSLELGDSALYFCASSGGTSGGVTQYFGPGTRLLVL.

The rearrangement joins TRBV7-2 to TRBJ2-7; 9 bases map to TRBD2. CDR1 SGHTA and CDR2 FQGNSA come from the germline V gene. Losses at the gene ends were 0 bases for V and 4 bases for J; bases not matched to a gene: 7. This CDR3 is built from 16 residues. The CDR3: CASSLAPGLAAYEQYF. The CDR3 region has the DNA TGTGCCAGCAGCTTAGCCCCGGGACTAGCAGCTTACGAGCAGTACTTC.

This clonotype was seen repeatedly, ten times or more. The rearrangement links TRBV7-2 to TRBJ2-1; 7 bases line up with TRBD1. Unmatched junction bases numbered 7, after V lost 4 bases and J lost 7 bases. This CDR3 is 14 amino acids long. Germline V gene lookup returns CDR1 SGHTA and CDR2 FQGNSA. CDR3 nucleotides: TGTGCCAGCAGCTCGCCCGACAGGGCTAATGAGCAGTTCTTC. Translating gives CASSSPDRANEQFF.

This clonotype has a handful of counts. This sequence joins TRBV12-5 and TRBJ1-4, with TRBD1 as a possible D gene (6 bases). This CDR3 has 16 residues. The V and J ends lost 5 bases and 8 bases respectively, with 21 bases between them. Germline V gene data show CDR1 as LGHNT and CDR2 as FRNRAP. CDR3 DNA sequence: TGTGCTAGTGGTCTCCTACCACAGCCAGGGGTAGAAAAACTGTTTTTT. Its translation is CASGLLPQPGVEKLFF. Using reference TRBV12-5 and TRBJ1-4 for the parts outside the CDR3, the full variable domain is DARVTQTPRHKVTEMGQEVTMRCQPILGHNTVFWYRQTMMQGLELLAYFRNRAPLDDSGMPKDRFSAEMPDATLATLKIQPSEPRDSAVYFCASGLLPQPGVEKLFFGSGTQLSVL.

The CDR3 DNA reads as TGTGCCAGCAGTCCAGGGGGCCCTGTTAACTATGGCTACACCTTC. Protein sequence: CASSPGGPVNYGYTF. V gene TRBV6-1 combines with J gene TRBJ1-2; 8 positions match TRBD1. Germline assignment: CDR1 MNHNS and CDR2 SASEGT. V shed 5 bases and J 1 base; nucleotides not matched to a gene: 6. The CDR3 is made up of 15 amino acids.

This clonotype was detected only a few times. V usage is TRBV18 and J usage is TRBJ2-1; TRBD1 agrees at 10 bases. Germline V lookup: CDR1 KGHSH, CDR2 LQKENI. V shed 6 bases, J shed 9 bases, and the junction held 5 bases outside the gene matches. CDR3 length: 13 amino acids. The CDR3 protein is CASSRDRGGEQFF. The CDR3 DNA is TGTGCCAGCTCCCGGGACAGGGGCGGTGAGCAGTTCTTC.